This T cell receptor (beta chain) was recorded in a study of a mutant IDH1 vaccine in newly diagnosed glioma. Time point defined: week 23, last vaccination. In the vaccine, a single dose held 300 ug of the mutant IDH1 20-mer peptide, along with topical imiquimod. Generated by immunoSEQ multiplex PCR, the TCRdb table keeps only in-frame clones and is missing some. This sample has over 25,000 clones, with around 89% found just once. In germline, CDR1 is SGHRS, CDR2 YFSETQ. The CDR3 is 16 amino acids. Trimming left V 4 bases short and J 1 base short, with 17 bases between. As for this clone: What it binds is not known.

This specimen consisted of PBMCs, obtained from a glioma patient whose treatment included an IDH1 peptide vaccine. This clonotype was obtained from a man aged 40-49 years with glioma. This chain links TRBV5-1 with TRBJ1-1, with D perhaps matching TRBD1 (5 bases). The CDR3, as DNA: TGCGCCAGCAGCCCGGGGGGAGGGAGGACGAACACTGAAGCTTTCTTT. This translates into CASSPGGGRTNTEAFF.